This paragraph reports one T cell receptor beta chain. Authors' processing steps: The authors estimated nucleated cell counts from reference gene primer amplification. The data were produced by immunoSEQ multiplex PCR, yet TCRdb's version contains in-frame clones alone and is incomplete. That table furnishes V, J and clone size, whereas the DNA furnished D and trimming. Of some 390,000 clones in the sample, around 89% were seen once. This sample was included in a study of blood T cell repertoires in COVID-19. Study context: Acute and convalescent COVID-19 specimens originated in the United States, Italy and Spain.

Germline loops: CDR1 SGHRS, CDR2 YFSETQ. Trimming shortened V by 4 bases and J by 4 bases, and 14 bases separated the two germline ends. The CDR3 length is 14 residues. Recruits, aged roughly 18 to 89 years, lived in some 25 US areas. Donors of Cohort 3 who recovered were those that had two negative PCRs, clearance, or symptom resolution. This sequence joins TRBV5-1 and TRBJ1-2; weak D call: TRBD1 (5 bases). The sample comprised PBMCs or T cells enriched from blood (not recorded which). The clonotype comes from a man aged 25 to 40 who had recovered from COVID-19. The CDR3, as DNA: TGCGCCAGCAGCCTCAGGGCCGACGGCTATGGCTACACCTTC. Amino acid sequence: CASSLRADGYGYTF.